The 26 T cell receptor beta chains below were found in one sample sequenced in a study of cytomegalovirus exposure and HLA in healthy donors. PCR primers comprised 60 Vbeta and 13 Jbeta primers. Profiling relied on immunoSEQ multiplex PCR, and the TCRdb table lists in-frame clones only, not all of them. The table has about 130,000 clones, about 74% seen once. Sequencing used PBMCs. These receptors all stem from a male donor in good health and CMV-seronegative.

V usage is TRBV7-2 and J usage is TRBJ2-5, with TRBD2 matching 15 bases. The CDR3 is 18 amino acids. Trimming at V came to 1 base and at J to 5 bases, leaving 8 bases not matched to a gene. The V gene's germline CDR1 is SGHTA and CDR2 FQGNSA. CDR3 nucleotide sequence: TGTGCCAGCAGCTTAGTGAGGACTAGCGGGGGGGTAGGGGAGACCCAGTACTTC. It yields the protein CASSLVRTSGGVGETQYF.

CDR3 protein: CASSLYFEGAAEAFF. The DNA for the CDR3 is TGTGCCAGCAGTTTATATTTCGAGGGGGCCGCTGAAGCTTTCTTT. The chain uses TRBV28 and TRBJ1-1, with TRBD1 matching over 7 bases. Trimming cost V 1 base and J 6 bases; bases outside gene matches: 8. From germline, CDR1 is MDHEN and CDR2 SYDVKM. This CDR3 is 15 amino acids long.

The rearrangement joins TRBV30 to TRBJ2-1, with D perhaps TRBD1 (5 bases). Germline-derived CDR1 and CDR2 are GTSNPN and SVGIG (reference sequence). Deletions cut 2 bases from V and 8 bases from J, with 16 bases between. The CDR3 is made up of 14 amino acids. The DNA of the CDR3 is TGTGCCTGGAGTTTCGGACAAAGTTCGGATGAGCAGTTCTTC. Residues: CAWSFGQSSDEQFF.

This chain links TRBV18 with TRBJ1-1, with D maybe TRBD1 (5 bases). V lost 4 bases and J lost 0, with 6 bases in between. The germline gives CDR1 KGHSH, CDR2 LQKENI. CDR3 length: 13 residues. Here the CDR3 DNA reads TGTGCCAGCTCACGACAGCTGAACACTGAAGCTTTCTTT. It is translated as CASSRQLNTEAFF. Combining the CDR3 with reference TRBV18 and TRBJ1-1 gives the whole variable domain NAGVMQNPRHLVRRRGQEARLRCSPMKGHSHVYWYRQLPEEGLKFMVYLQKENIIDESGMPKERFSAEFPKEGPSILRIQQVVRGDSAAYFCASSRQLNTEAFFGQGTRLTVV.

CDR3 sequence reads: CASSQVFLGGPSRSYNEQFF. The CDR3 coding sequence is TGCGCCAGCAGCCAAGTCTTTTTGGGCGGGCCATCCCGGTCCTACAATGAGCAGTTCTTC. V usage is TRBV4-3 and J usage is TRBJ2-1, with D possibly matching TRBD2 (5 bases). Per the germline V gene, CDR1 is LGHNA and CDR2 is YSLEER. Trimming left V 1 base short and J 1 base short, with 23 bases between. The CDR3 is 20 amino acids.

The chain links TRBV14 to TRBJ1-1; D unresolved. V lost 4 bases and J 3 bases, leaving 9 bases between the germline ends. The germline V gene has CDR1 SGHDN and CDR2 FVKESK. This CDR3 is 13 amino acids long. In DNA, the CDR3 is TGTGCCAGCAGCCGGGAGAGGTACACTGAAGCTTTCTTT. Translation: CASSRERYTEAFF.

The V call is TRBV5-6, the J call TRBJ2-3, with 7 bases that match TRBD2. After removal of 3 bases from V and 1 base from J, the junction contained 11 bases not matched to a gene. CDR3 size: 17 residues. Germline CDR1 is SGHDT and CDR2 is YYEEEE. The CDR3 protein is CASSWGREGSGTDTQYF. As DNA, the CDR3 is TGTGCCAGCAGCTGGGGGAGGGAGGGTAGCGGCACAGATACGCAGTATTTT.

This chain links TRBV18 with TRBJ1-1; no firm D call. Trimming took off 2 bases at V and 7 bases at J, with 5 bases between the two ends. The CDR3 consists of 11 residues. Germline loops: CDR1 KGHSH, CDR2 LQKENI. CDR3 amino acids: CASSPSVEAFF. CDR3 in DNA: TGTGCCAGCTCACCATCAGTTGAAGCTTTCTTT. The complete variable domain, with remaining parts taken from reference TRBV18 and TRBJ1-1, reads NAGVMQNPRHLVRRRGQEARLRCSPMKGHSHVYWYRQLPEEGLKFMVYLQKENIIDESGMPKERFSAEFPKEGPSILRIQQVVRGDSAAYFCASSPSVEAFFGQGTRLTVV.

Here the CDR3 reads CASSLRDREGYTF. The CDR3 DNA follows: TGTGCCAGCAGCCTTCGGGACAGGGAAGGCTACACCTTC. The chain has TRBV9 and TRBJ1-2; TRBD1 agrees at 9 bases. The CDR3 covers 13 residues. Losses at the gene ends were 4 bases for V and 8 bases for J; bases not matched to a gene: 6. Germline V gene data show CDR1 as SGDLS and CDR2 as YYNGEE.

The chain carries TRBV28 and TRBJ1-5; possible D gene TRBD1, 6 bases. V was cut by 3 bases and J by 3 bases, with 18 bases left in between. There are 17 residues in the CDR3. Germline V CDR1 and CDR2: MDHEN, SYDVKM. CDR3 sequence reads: CASSLNYYREDNQPQHF. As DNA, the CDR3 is TGTGCCAGCAGTTTGAATTATTACAGGGAAGACAATCAGCCCCAGCATTTT.

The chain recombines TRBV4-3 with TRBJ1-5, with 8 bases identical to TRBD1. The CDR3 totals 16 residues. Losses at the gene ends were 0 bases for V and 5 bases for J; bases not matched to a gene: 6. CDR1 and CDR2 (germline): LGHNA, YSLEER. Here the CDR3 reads CASSQERAGGYQPQHF. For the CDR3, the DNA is TGCGCCAGCAGCCAAGAAAGGGCAGGGGGCTATCAGCCCCAGCATTTT.

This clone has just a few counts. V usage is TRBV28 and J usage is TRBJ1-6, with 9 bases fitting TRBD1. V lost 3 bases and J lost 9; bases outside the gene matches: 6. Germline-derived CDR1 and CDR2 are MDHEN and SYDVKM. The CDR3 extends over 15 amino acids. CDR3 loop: CASSFGTGTSSPLHF. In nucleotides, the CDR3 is TGTGCCAGCAGTTTCGGGACAGGGACAAGTTCACCCCTCCACTTT.

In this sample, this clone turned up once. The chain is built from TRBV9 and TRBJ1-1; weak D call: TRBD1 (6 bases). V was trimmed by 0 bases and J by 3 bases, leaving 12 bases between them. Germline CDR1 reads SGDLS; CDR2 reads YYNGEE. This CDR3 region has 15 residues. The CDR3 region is CASSVDNRDHTEAFF. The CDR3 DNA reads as TGTGCCAGCAGCGTAGACAACAGGGATCACACTGAAGCTTTCTTT. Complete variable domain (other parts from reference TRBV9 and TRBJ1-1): DSGVTQTPKHLITATGQRVTLRCSPRSGDLSVYWYQQSLDQGLQFLIQYYNGEERAKGNILERFSAQQFPDLHSELNLSSLELGDSALYFCASSVDNRDHTEAFFGQGTRLTVV.

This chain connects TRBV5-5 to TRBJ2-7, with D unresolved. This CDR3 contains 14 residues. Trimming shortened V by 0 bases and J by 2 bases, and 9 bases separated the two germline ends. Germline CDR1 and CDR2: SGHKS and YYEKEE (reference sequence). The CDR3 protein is CASSLVHYTYEQYF. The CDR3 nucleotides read TGTGCCAGCAGCTTGGTACACTACACCTACGAGCAGTACTTC.

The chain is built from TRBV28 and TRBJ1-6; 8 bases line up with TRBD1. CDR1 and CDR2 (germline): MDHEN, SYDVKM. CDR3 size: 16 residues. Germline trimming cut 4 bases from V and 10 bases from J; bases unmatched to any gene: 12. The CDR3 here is CASSYAQGARRSPLHF. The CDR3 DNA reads TGTGCCAGCAGTTATGCTCAGGGGGCGCGGAGGTCACCCCTCCACTTT.

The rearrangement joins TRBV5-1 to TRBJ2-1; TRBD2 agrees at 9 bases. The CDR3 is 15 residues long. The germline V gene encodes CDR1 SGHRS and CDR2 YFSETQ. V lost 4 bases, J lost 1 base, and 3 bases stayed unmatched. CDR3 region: CASSQTSGSYNEQFF. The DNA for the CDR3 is TGCGCCAGCAGCCAAACTAGCGGGTCCTACAATGAGCAGTTCTTC.

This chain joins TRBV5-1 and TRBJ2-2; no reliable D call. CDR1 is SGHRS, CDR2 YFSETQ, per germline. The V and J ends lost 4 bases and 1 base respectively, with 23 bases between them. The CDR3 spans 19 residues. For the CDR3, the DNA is TGCGCCAGCAGCCACGACCCGAAGGTACAGATAATGAACACCGGGGAGCTGTTTTTT. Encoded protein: CASSHDPKVQIMNTGELFF. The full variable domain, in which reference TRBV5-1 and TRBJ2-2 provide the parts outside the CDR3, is KAGVTQTPRYLIKTRGQQVTLSCSPISGHRSVSWYQQTPGQGLQFLFEYFSETQRNKGNFPGRFSGRQFSNSRSEMNVSTLELGDSALYLCASSHDPKVQIMNTGELFFGEGSRLTVL.

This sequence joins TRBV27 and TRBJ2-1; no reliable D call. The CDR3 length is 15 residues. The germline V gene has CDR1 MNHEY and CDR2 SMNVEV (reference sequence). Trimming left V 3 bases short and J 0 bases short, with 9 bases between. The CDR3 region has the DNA TGTGCCAGCAGTTTTTTCCGAGACTCCTACAATGAGCAGTTCTTC. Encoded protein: CASSFFRDSYNEQFF.

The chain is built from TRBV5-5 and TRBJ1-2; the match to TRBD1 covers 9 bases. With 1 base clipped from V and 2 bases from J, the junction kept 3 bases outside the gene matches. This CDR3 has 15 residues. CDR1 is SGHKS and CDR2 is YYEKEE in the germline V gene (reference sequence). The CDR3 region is CASSLSGTGNYGYTF. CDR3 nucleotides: TGTGCCAGCAGCTTGTCCGGGACAGGGAACTATGGCTACACCTTC.

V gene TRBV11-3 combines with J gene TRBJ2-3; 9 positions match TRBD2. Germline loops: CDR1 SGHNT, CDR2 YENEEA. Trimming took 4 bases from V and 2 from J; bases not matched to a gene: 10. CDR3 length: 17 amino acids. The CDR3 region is CASSSRSGGSHTDTQYF. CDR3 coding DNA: TGTGCCAGCAGCTCCCGTAGCGGGGGTTCTCACACAGATACGCAGTATTTT.

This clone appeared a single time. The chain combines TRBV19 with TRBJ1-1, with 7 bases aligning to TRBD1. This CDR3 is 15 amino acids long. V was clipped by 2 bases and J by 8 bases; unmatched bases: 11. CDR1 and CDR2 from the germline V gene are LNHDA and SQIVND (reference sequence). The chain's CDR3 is CASSIRAGGQPEAFF. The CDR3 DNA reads TGTGCCAGTAGTATACGGGCGGGGGGACAGCCGGAAGCTTTCTTT.

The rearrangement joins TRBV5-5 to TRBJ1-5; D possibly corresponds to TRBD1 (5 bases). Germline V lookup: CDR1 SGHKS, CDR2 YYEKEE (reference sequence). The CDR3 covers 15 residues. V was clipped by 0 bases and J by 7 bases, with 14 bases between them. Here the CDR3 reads CASSLDSSGDQPQHF. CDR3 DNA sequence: TGTGCCAGCAGCTTGGATAGTTCGGGGGACCAGCCCCAGCATTTT.

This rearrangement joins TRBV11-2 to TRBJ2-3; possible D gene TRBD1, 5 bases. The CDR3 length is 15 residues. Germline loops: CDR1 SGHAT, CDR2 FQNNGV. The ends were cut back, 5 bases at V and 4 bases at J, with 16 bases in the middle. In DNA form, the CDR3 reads TGTGCCAGCAGCGAGACAGAGGTTCCCCCAGATACGCAGTATTTT. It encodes CASSETEVPPDTQYF.

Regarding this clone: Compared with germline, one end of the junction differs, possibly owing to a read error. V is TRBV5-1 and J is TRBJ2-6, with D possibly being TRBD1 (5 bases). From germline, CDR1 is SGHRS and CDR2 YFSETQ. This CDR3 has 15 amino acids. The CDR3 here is CASSHPGSGANVLAF. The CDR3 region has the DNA TGCGCCAGCAGCCACCCAGGGTCTGGGGCCAACGTCCTGGCTTTC.

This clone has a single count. CDR3 coding DNA: TGCGCCAGCGATGGGAGACACGCGAACACCGGGGAGCTGTTTTTT. Residues: CASDGRHANTGELFF. J is TRBJ2-2 and V is TRBV5-1, with D possibly TRBD2 on 5 matching bases. The CDR3 is 15 residues long. Trimming took 7 bases from V and 0 from J, leaving 13 bases between them. Germline V CDR1 and CDR2: SGHRS, YFSETQ.

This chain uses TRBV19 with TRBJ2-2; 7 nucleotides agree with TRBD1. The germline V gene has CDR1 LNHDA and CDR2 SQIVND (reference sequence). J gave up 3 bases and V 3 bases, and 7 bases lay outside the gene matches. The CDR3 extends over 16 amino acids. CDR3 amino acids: CASSIARDSYTGELFF. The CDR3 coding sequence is TGTGCCAGTAGTATCGCCCGGGACAGTTACACCGGGGAGCTGTTTTTT.